This TCR beta chain was profiled in a study of CD8+ T cells in alopecia areata. Study observations and caveats: Expanded CD8+ clones among the top 100, and scalp clonality, were significantly decreased by tofacitinib. TCRs were shared less clearly across patients than in mice, possibly for HLA-related reasons. Throughout tofacitinib, many expanded lesional clones continued to persist in scalp and blood. Elevated clonality characterized lesional scalp relative to normal scalp, particularly in alopecia totalis/universalis.

Stated treatment: oral pan-JAK inhibitor, 5-10 mg twice daily. Sequencing used cDNA as its template, made by extracting RNA and reverse transcribing it. Sequencing used immunoSEQ multiplex PCR; TCRdb keeps in-frame clones, though not all of them. The profile covers more than 110,000 clones, with around 82% appearing a single time and roughly 25% taken by the ten largest. Germline assignment: CDR1 LNHNV and CDR2 YYDKDF (reference sequence). The CDR3 is 13 amino acids. V lost 8 bases, J lost 0 bases, and 10 bases lay in between. With regard to this clone: Its antigen is as yet unknown.

The starting material was CD8+ T cells sorted from blood, obtained at week 4, from a patient treated with tofacitinib. This chain connects TRBV15 to TRBJ2-5; a possible D gene is TRBD2 (6 bases). The source of this sequence is a human donor with alopecia areata. The CDR3 nucleotides read TGTGCCACCTGCCCGGGGGACCAAGAGACCCAGTACTTC. It is translated as CATCPGDQETQYF. Full variable domain (rest looked up from reference TRBV15 and TRBJ2-5): DAMVIQNPRYQVTQFGKPVTLSCSQTLNHNVMYWYQQKSSQAPKLLFHYYDKDFNNEADTPDNFQSRRPNTSFCFLDIRSPGLGDTAMYLCATCPGDQETQYFGPGTRLLVL.